This T cell receptor (beta chain) was retrieved from a study of blood T cell repertoires in COVID-19. Study information: From the United States, Italy and Spain came samples of acute and convalescent COVID-19. The cDNA or gDNA used as material had been derived from T cells, B-cell-depleted T cells, or PBMCs.

Study processing details: Cell counts per sample came from amplifying reference gene primers. Produced via immunoSEQ multiplex PCR; TCRdb's table is partial and in-frame only. The V and J calls and clone size are taken from that table; D and trimming were inferred from the DNA. Among approximately 240,000 clones, approximately 84% were seen once, and the ten largest hold around 2.8%. The length of the CDR3 is 16 residues. Germline V gene data show CDR1 as SGHRS and CDR2 as YFSETQ. V was pared by 4 bases and J by 4 bases, with 15 bases between. This clonotype was sampled from a woman between 25 and 40 years old who had recovered from COVID-19. The chain uses TRBV5-1 and TRBJ2-6; D is perhaps TRBD1 (5 bases). Sequencing input: peripheral blood. CDR3 bases: TGCGCCAGCAGCAGGGGTGGGGTTTCCGGGGCCAACGTCCTGACTTTC. It encodes CASSRGGVSGANVLTF.